The rows below give T cell receptor beta chains drawn from one sample of a study of blood T cells in healthy people across ages. TCRdb reanalysed the 5' RACE reads using MiXCR and keeps one entry per CDR3 protein. Here the sample spans approximately 1.5 million distinct CDR3 sequences, approximately 32% being singletons. The sample taken for sequencing was blood. The receptors were sampled from a woman in her 30s in good health. Both conserved end residues are part of each CDR3. Fields, in order: D gene, V gene, J gene, clone size, CDR3 DNA, CDR3 protein. A D gene is named only where the DNA matches it firmly. Size values are once, few and many counts, or a class for expanded clones, and some rows have none.

TRBD2,TRBV7-9,TRBJ2-1,few,TGTGCCAGCAGCCCGGGGACTAGCGGGGGACTTTCGTCCTCCTACAATGAGCAGTTCTTC,CASSPGTSGGLSSSYNEQFF
.,TRBV5-1,TRBJ2-7,.,TGCGCCAGCAGCTTTGGGGGTACTAAGACCTACGAGCAGTACTTC,CASSFGGTKTYEQYF
TRBD1,TRBV5-1,TRBJ1-6,few,TGCGCCAGCAGCTTGAGGGACAGGGAAGATTCACCCCTCCACTTT,CASSLRDREDSPLHF
.,TRBV30,TRBJ1-2,.,TGTGCCTGGAGTGTACTAAGTTTAAGGGGCTACACCTTC,CAWSVLSLRGYTF
TRBD2,TRBV20-1,TRBJ2-2,few,TGCAGTGCTAGAAAGTTAGCGGGAGGTACCGGGGAGCTGTTTTTT,CSARKLAGGTGELFF
.,TRBV6-5,TRBJ2-7,.,TGTGCCAGCAGTTGGGGAGCTACCCCATCCTACGAGCAGTACTTC,CASSWGATPSYEQYF
TRBD1,TRBV19,TRBJ2-7,few,TGTGCCAGTAGTCCCCAGACAGGGGCCCTCTCCTACGAGCAGTACTTC,CASSPQTGALSYEQYF
TRBD2,TRBV14,TRBJ2-7,.,TGTGCCAGCAGCCAGGGGACTACCGTCGCCTCGGGCGAGCAGTACTTC,CASSQGTTVASGEQYF
.,TRBV20-1,TRBJ1-1,.,TGCAGTGCCGACCCGGGACGCACGGGGACTGAAGCTTTCTTT,CSADPGRTGTEAFF
TRBD1,TRBV4-1,TRBJ1-2,many,TGCGCCAGCAGCCACTCAGGGGGCGGCGGCTATGGCTACACCTTC,CASSHSGGGGYGYTF
TRBD2,TRBV5-1,TRBJ2-3,.,TGCGCCAGCAGCCCGGGGACTAGCGGGGATGCAGATACGCAGTATTTT,CASSPGTSGDADTQYF
TRBD2,TRBV4-1,TRBJ2-7,.,TGCGCCAGCAGCCAAGTATCTAGCGGAACCTACGAGCAGTACTTC,CASSQVSSGTYEQYF
TRBD2,TRBV10-3,TRBJ2-3,many,TGTGCCGCCTCCGGGCTAGCGGGAGGGCAAGATACGCAGTATTTT,CAASGLAGGQDTQYF
.,TRBV7-2,TRBJ2-7,.,TGTGCCAGCAGCTTAAGGAGGGAAGGCGAGCAGTACTTC,CASSLRREGEQYF
TRBD2,TRBV7-6,TRBJ2-3,.,TGTGCCAGCAGCGCCCGACTAGCGGGGGGGCCTACAGATACGCAGTATTTT,CASSARLAGGPTDTQYF
TRBD2,TRBV20-1,TRBJ2-3,few,TGCAGTGCTAGCCCTAGCGGGCAGTCGGATACGCAGTATTTT,CSASPSGQSDTQYF
.,TRBV20-1,TRBJ2-5,.,TGCAGTGCGACCTGGAGGGGGACCCAGTACTTC,CSATWRGTQYF
TRBD1,TRBV7-8,TRBJ2-5,.,TGTGCCAGCAGCCTTAACAGGGGGGAAGAGACCCAGTACTTC,CASSLNRGEETQYF
.,TRBV29-1,TRBJ1-2,many,TGCAGCACGAGAATGGGGGGCACGAATGGCTACACCTTC,CSTRMGGTNGYTF
.,TRBV2,TRBJ1-1,.,TGTGCCAGCAGATCGGGCCGATCGAACACTGAAGCTTTCTTT,CASRSGRSNTEAFF
.,TRBV12-3/TRBV12-4,TRBJ1-1,few,TGTGCCAGCAGTTTACCCTCTAAGGACACTGAAGCTTTCTTT,CASSLPSKDTEAFF
TRBD2,TRBV5-1,TRBJ2-1,.,TGCGCCAGCGGTGGGCTAGCGGGGTACAATGAGCAGTTCTTC,CASGGLAGYNEQFF